Listed below are T cell receptor beta chains from one sample, sequenced in a study of OX40 agonist ivuxolimab in advanced cancers. Using immunoSEQ multiplex PCR, the repertoire was profiled, and TCRdb retains in-frame clones only, with some absent. The sample has 70,000 or so clones, around 87% seen once. The sample was CD4+ or CD8+ T cells sorted from blood, taken in a trial of the OX40 agonist ivuxolimab. The receptors here all came from an adult with an advanced solid tumor such as melanoma, head and neck, liver or kidney cancer. The CDR3 runs from the conserved cysteine through the conserved F or W. A D gene is named only where the DNA matches it firmly. Not every row has a clone size; where given, it reads once, few, many or a size class.

D	V	J	size	length	DNA	CDR3
TRBD1	TRBV28	TRBJ2-6	-	15	TGTGCCAGCAGAACACAGGGGTCTGGGGCCAACGTCCTGACTTTC	CASRTQGSGANVLTF
TRBD1	TRBV4-2	TRBJ2-7	-	11	TGTGCCAGCAGCTATGGACAGGACCTGCACTTC	CASSYGQDLHF
TRBD1	TRBV28	TRBJ1-2	-	15	TGTGCCAGCAAGCAGGGGGCGGGGGGCGACTATGGCTACACCTTC	CASKQGAGGDYGYTF
-	TRBV30	TRBJ2-7	-	12	TGTGCCTGGAGTGTTGGTTTTTACGAGCAGTACTTC	CAWSVGFYEQYF
TRBD1	TRBV9	TRBJ2-7	-	15	TGTGCCAGCAGCGTAGGGGGGACAGGCCGCTACGAGCAGTACTTC	CASSVGGTGRYEQYF
-	TRBV7-8	TRBJ1-2	few	17	TGTGCCAGCAGCCCCACCCATGGCCGGGTTGGGTCCTATGGCTACACCTTC	CASSPTHGRVGSYGYTF
-	TRBV29-1	TRBJ1-1	-	13	TGCAGCGTTGAAAGGCCAGAGAACACTGAAGCTTTCTTT	CSVERPENTEAFF
TRBD2	TRBV7-9	TRBJ2-1	-	15	TGTGCCAGCAGCTTAGGGACTAGCGGGGGTGATGAGCAGTTCTTC	CASSLGTSGGDEQFF
TRBD1	TRBV27	TRBJ1-1	-	16	TGTGCCAGCAGTTCCCGGACAGGGGGATTAGTCACTGAAGCTTTCTTT	CASSSRTGGLVTEAFF
-	TRBV30	TRBJ1-5	-	13	TGTGCCTGGAGTTTGGCAGGGAATCAGCCCCAGCATTTT	CAWSLAGNQPQHF
TRBD1	TRBV7-2	TRBJ2-1	-	15	TGTGCCAGCAGCCCCGGGACAGGGGACTACAATGAGCAGTTCTTC	CASSPGTGDYNEQFF
TRBD2	TRBV2	TRBJ2-3	-	16	TGTGCCAGCAGTGAAATGAGCGGGGGTTTCACAGATACGCAGTATTTT	CASSEMSGGFTDTQYF
-	TRBV30	TRBJ1-4	-	15	TGTGCCTGGAGGGAGAGACTTGCCCCCAGGGAAAAACTGTTTTTT	CAWRERLAPREKLFF
-	TRBV14	TRBJ1-3	-	18	TGTGCCAGCAGCCAAGATAGGGGACATCTAGGAAAAGGAAACACCATATATTTT	CASSQDRGHLGKGNTIYF
-	TRBV19	TRBJ1-2	few	13	TGTGCCAGTAGTTTAGAATACAACCTCGGCTACACCTTC	CASSLEYNLGYTF
TRBD2	TRBV7-2	TRBJ2-6	-	17	TGTGCCAGCAGCTTTAGCGGGGGGGCCGCTGGGGCCAACGTCCTGACTTTC	CASSFSGGAAGANVLTF
-	TRBV5-1	TRBJ2-7	-	14	TGCGCCAGCAGCGGGTCGGGAAGCTCCTACGAGCAGTACTTC	CASSGSGSSYEQYF
-	TRBV7-3	TRBJ2-2	-	14	TGTGCCAGCAGCTTAACACCGGGAGTCGGGGAGCTGTTTTTT	CASSLTPGVGELFF
-	TRBV5-4	TRBJ1-5	-	12	TGTGCCAGCAGCTCTGATTTTGGACCCCAGCATTTT	CASSSDFGPQHF
-	TRBV5-1	TRBJ1-4	-	16	TGCGCCAGCAGCGCGACCTCAGGGGCCGCTAATGAAAAACTGTTTTTT	CASSATSGAANEKLFF
TRBD2	TRBV28	TRBJ2-1	once	14	TGTGCCAGCTTCGGGGGGTACTCCTACAATGAGCAGTTCTTC	CASFGGYSYNEQFF
-	TRBV11-3	TRBJ2-7	-	14	TGTGCCAGCAGCCTCAGTATGGCAGAGCCCACGGAGTACTTC	CASSLSMAEPTEYF
TRBD1	TRBV30	TRBJ1-6	-	16	TGTGCCTCCAAAATCGACAGGGTTGGGAATAATTCACCCCTCCACTTT	CASKIDRVGNNSPLHF
-	TRBV29-1	TRBJ2-5	few	14	TGCAGCGTTACTAAGCGCGGGGGCGGGGAGACCCAGTACTTC	CSVTKRGGGETQYF
TRBD2	TRBV30	TRBJ2-1	-	12	TGTGCCTGGAGTGTACAAAGCGGGATAGGGTTCTTC	CAWSVQSGIGFF
-	TRBV7-9	TRBJ2-5	-	11	TGTGCCAGCAGCCCGGCTTCTGCCCAGTACTTC	CASSPASAQYF
TRBD1	TRBV28	TRBJ2-7	-	18	TGTGCCAGCAGTTTCTCATTTGGAGAGGACAGGGACGTCTACGAGCAGTACTTC	CASSFSFGEDRDVYEQYF
TRBD2	TRBV11-3	TRBJ2-1	-	15	TGTGCCAGCAGCCCTCGAGTAGCGGGAGACAATGAGCAGTTCTTC	CASSPRVAGDNEQFF
-	TRBV6-5	TRBJ1-5	once	13	TGTGCCAGCAGTCTACAGGTAAATCAGCCCCAGCATTTT	CASSLQVNQPQHF
-	TRBV6-5	TRBJ2-3	-	16	TGTGCCAGCAGTTACTCGTTCCGGGGCGGCACAGATACGCAGTATTTT	CASSYSFRGGTDTQYF
-	TRBV9	TRBJ2-1	-	17	TGTGCCAGCAGCGTACTCCCGGAGGGGGGCACCTACAATGAGCAGTTCTTC	CASSVLPEGGTYNEQFF
TRBD2	TRBV5-1	TRBJ2-5	-	15	TGCGCCAGCAGCTTGACTAGCGGGGTCCAAGAGACCCAGTACTTC	CASSLTSGVQETQYF
-	TRBV2	TRBJ1-1	-	15	TGTGCCAGCAGTGAACGCGGTTCGACAGGCACTGAAGCTTTCTTT	CASSERGSTGTEAFF
-	TRBV7-6	TRBJ2-5	once	16	TGTGCCAGCAGCTTAGAGATTGGGGGCCCCCAAGAGACCCAGTACTTC	CASSLEIGGPQETQYF
-	TRBV18	TRBJ2-7	-	13	TGTGCCAGCTCACCACCATACACCTACGAGCAGTACTTC	CASSPPYTYEQYF
TRBD1	TRBV7-3	TRBJ2-3	-	15	TGTGCCAGCAGCGGGGGGACAGGTGGCGCAGATACGCAGTATTTT	CASSGGTGGADTQYF
-	TRBV7-8	TRBJ2-5	-	16	TGTGCCAGCAGCTCCGGGGAGAGGAGCCGCCAAGAGACCCAGTACTTC	CASSSGERSRQETQYF
TRBD1	TRBV28	TRBJ2-7	-	14	TGTGCCAGCACGGACAGGATCGTGGTCGGCGAGCAGTACTTC	CASTDRIVVGEQYF
-	TRBV21-1	TRBJ2-7	-	16	TGTGCCAGCAGCAAAGAGCAAGTCGGGAGGTGGTACGAGCAGTACTTC	CASSKEQVGRWYEQYF
-	TRBV7-2	TRBJ1-4	-	15	TGTGCCAGCAGCCCATCCGTCGGAACTAATGAAAAACTGTTTTTT	CASSPSVGTNEKLFF
-	TRBV4-3	TRBJ1-2	once	16	TGCGCCAGCAGCCAAGTCACCCAGGGTGGCGGTTATGGCTACACCTTC	CASSQVTQGGGYGYTF
TRBD2	TRBV7-9	TRBJ2-5	-	15	TGTGCCAGCAGTTCGACTAGCGGGAGTCAGGAGACCCAGTACTTC	CASSSTSGSQETQYF
-	TRBV11-2	TRBJ1-2	-	15	TGTGCCAGCAGCTTAGATCACGGCTTCCGAGGGGGCTACACCTTC	CASSLDHGFRGGYTF
-	TRBV2	TRBJ2-7	-	15	TGTGCCAGCAGTGCTCCCAGGGTTGTCACCTACGAGCAGTACTTC	CASSAPRVVTYEQYF
TRBD1	TRBV18	TRBJ1-5	few	14	TGTGCCAGCTCACCGACAGGGGGCTCTCAGCCCCAGCATTTT	CASSPTGGSQPQHF
TRBD2	TRBV19	TRBJ2-5	once	16	TGTGCCAGTAGTATAGTAGGGACTAGCGGCGAAGAGACCCAGTACTTC	CASSIVGTSGEETQYF
TRBD2	TRBV7-9	TRBJ2-7	few	14	TGTGCCAGCAGCTACGGACTAGCGGGCTACGAGCAGTACTTC	CASSYGLAGYEQYF
-	TRBV7-3	TRBJ2-6	-	12	TGTGCCAGCAGCCTTGGGGCCAACGTCCTGACTTTC	CASSLGANVLTF
-	TRBV10-3	TRBJ2-7	-	14	TGTGCCATCAAGGGGCAGGGGTCCTCCTACGAGCAGTACTTC	CAIKGQGSSYEQYF
-	TRBV6-1	TRBJ2-7	-	13	TGTGCCAGCAGTGAACTAGGCCTCTACGAGCAGTACTTC	CASSELGLYEQYF
-	TRBV7-9	TRBJ1-6	-	16	TGTGCCAGCAGCTCAACTCCGGGACACAATAATTCACCCCTCCACTTT	CASSSTPGHNNSPLHF
TRBD1	TRBV28	TRBJ1-6	-	15	TGTGCCAGCAGTCGATCAGGACAGGCAGGGTCACCCCTCCACTTT	CASSRSGQAGSPLHF
-	TRBV5-1	TRBJ1-6	few	18	TGCGCCAGCAGCTTGGCGGAAGACAGTGGGGATTATAATTCACCCCTCCACTTT	CASSLAEDSGDYNSPLHF